The text below deals with one TCR beta chain. The record originates from a study of blood T cell repertoires in COVID-19. Study at large: Spain, Italy and the United States supplied samples that represented acute and convalescent COVID-19. Sources were T cells, B-cell-depleted T cells, or PBMCs; the material itself was cDNA or gDNA.

Source study methods: Reference gene primer amplification yielded estimated nucleated cell counts. Sequencing used immunoSEQ multiplex PCR; TCRdb keeps in-frame clones, though not all of them. V and J calls plus clone size are reproduced from that table; the DNA served to infer D and trimming. Here the sample spans about 33,000 clones, 88% being singletons. CDR3 length: 14 amino acids. V was clipped by 4 bases and J by 2 bases; unmatched bases: 2. CDR1 is LNHDA and CDR2 is SQIVND in the germline V gene (reference sequence). This chain connects TRBV19 to TRBJ1-3, with TRBD1 matching 7 bases. The sequenced sample consisted of peripheral blood. This sequence was found in a human donor in a cohort sampled during active COVID-19. CDR3 nucleotide sequence: TGTGCCAGTAGTACCACAGGGGCTGGAAACACCATATATTTT. Its translation is CASSTTGAGNTIYF.